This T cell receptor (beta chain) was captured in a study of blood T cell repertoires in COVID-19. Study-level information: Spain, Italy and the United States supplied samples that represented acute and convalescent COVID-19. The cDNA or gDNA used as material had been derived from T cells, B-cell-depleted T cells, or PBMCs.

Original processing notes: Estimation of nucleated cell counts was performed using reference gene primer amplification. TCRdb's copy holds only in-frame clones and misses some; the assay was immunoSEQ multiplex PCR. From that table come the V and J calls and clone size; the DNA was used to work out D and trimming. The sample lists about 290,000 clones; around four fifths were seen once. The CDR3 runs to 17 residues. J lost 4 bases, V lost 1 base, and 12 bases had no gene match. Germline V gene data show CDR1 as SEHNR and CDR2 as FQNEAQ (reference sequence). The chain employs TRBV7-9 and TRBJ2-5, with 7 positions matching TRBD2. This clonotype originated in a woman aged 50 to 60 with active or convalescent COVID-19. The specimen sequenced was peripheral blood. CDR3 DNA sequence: TGTGCCAGCAGCTTAGGTCGGGGAAGCGGGATAGGAGAGACCCAGTACTTC. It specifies CASSLGRGSGIGETQYF.